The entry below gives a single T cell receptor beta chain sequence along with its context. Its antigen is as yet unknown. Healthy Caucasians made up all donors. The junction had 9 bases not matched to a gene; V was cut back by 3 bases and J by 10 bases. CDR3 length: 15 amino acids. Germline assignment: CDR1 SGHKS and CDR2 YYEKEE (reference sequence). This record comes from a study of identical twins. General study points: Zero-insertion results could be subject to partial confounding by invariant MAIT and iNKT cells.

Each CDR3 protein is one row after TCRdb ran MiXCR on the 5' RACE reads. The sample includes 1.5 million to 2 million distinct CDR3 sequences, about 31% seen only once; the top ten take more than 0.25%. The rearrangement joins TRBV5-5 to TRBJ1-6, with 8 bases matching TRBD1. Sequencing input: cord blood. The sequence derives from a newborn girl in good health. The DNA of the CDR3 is TGTGCCAGCAGCTCTTCGACAGGGGCGTTATCACCCCTCCACTTT. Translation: CASSSSTGALSPLHF.